This is a list of T cell receptor beta chains from one sample in a study of T cells in Graves' hyperthyroidism and ophthalmopathy. In TCRdb, the multiplex PCR reads were re-called with MiXCR into one record per CDR3 protein. Among hundreds of thousands of distinct CDR3 sequences, roughly 32% were seen once, and the ten largest hold roughly 30%. The source material was blood. These receptors all come from a woman in her thirties or forties with Graves' hyperthyroidism. Both conserved end residues are part of each CDR3. The D gene is left open where the match is weak. Clone size is shown for a subset of rows, as once, few, many or a class of expanded clone.

D	V	size	J	DNA	CDR3
-	TRBV24-1	many	TRBJ2-5	TGTGCCACCAGTGAGGGCAGCCAAGAGACCCAGTACTTC	CATSEGSQETQYF
-	TRBV20-1	many	TRBJ2-5	TGCAGTGCTCAACCCGGGGGCGGAGGGGAGACCCAGTACTTC	CSAQPGGGGETQYF
TRBD1	TRBV10-1	-	TRBJ1-1	TGCGCCAGCAGTACCTCAGGGGGCACTGAAGCTTTCTTT	CASSTSGGTEAFF
-	TRBV7-2	few	TRBJ2-5	TGTGCCAGCAGCTTAGTTAGGGGAATTCAAGAGACCCAGTACTTC	CASSLVRGIQETQYF
TRBD2	TRBV7-2	-	TRBJ2-7	TGTGCCAGCAGTTGGACCGGGGGGTTCGCCTACGAGCAGTACTTC	CASSWTGGFAYEQYF
-	TRBV11-1	-	TRBJ2-5	TGTGCCAGCTCACCTGACAGTAAAGAGGCCCAGTACTTC	CASSPDSKEAQYF
TRBD2	TRBV14	-	TRBJ2-5	TGTGCCAGCATGCAGCGGGGGGGCCGAGAGACCCAGTACTTC	CASMQRGGRETQYF
-	TRBV7-9	many	TRBJ1-1	TGTGCCAGCAGCCAACGTCGTGAGGCCGCTGAAGCTTTCTTT	CASSQRREAAEAFF
TRBD1	TRBV12-3/TRBV12-4	-	TRBJ1-2	TGTGCCAGCAGTCCTACCAGGGGGCATTGCACCTTC	CASSPTRGHCTF
-	TRBV4-2	many	TRBJ1-6	TGTGCCAGCAGCCAAGTCGAGACACCGAATTCACCCCTCCACTTT	CASSQVETPNSPLHF